The 12 T cell receptor beta chains reported below all come from one sample, sequenced in a study of blood T cell repertoires in COVID-19. This table comes from immunoSEQ multiplex PCR, and its TCRdb copy is limited to in-frame clones, with some not included. This table has about 310,000 clones, 90% appearing once. Source material: peripheral blood. These receptors came from a woman between 40 and 55 years old with COVID-19, enrolled during active disease.

The chain joins TRBV27 to TRBJ2-5, with a weak D call TRBD2 (6 bases). Between the trimmed V and J ends, which lost 5 bases and 0 bases, there was a span of 13 bases. The CDR3 length is 15 residues. Germline CDR1 MNHEY, CDR2 SMNVEV (reference sequence). CDR3 residues: CASSRDSNYQETQYF. The CDR3 bases are TGTGCCAGCAGTCGGGACTCCAACTACCAAGAGACCCAGTACTTC.

The V gene is TRBV7-3, the J gene TRBJ2-3, with D unclear. This CDR3 comprises 12 residues. Deletions cut 5 bases from V and 6 bases from J, with 9 bases between. Germline CDR1 and CDR2: SGHTA and FQGTGA. The CDR3 region has the DNA TGTGCCAGCAGCAAAGACTTGGATACGCAGTATTTT. Its translation is CASSKDLDTQYF.

CDR3 region: CASSQVISGTSYEQYF. The CDR3 region has the DNA TGCGCCAGCAGCCAAGTCATATCGGGGACTTCCTACGAGCAGTACTTC. The chain couples TRBV4-3 to TRBJ2-7; maybe TRBD2 (6 bases). This CDR3 spans 16 amino acids. CDR1 and CDR2 (germline): LGHNA, YSLEER. Deletions cut 1 base from V and 1 base from J, with 14 bases between.

This clone appeared a few times. V and J are TRBV28 and TRBJ1-2; 8 bases align to TRBD1. The CDR3 length is 13 residues. Germline V gene data show CDR1 as MDHEN and CDR2 as SYDVKM. The V gene end was trimmed by 4 bases and the J gene end by 4 bases; junction bases not matched to a gene: 2. The CDR3 DNA follows: TGTGCCAGCAGTTCAGGGGGCAGCTATGGCTACACCTTC. Protein product: CASSSGGSYGYTF.

In this sample, this clone turned up once. The chain combines TRBV28 with TRBJ1-2, with a tentative D call TRBD1 (5 bases). The CDR3 consists of 14 residues. Germline lookup yields CDR1 MDHEN and CDR2 SYDVKM. Trimming shortened V by 10 bases and J by 4 bases, and 19 bases separated the two germline ends. The DNA for the CDR3 is TGTGCCATCACTTTGGGGGGGATAGGCTATGGCTACACCTTC. This translates into CAITLGGIGYGYTF.

V and J are TRBV7-2 and TRBJ1-5; D gene ambiguous. The V end was cut by 1 base, the J end by 5 bases, with 9 bases between. Germline loops: CDR1 SGHTA, CDR2 FQGNSA. The CDR3 has 14 amino acids. The DNA for the CDR3 is TGTGCCAGCAGCTTAGAAGTGGCGGATCAGCCCCAGCATTTT. Protein product: CASSLEVADQPQHF.

The chain recombines TRBV6-2 or TRBV6-3 with TRBJ1-1, with D unresolved. Trimming left V 6 bases short and J 1 base short, with 9 bases between. CDR1 and CDR2 (germline): MNHEY, SVGEGT. The CDR3 contains 13 residues. CDR3 in DNA: TGTGCCAGCAGCCCTACAGAGAACACTGAAGCTTTCTTT. It is translated as CASSPTENTEAFF.

This clone appeared a single time. V is TRBV12-3 or TRBV12-4 and J is TRBJ1-2, with D maybe TRBD1 (5 bases). Trimming removed 5 bases at V and 0 bases at J, with 7 bases between. The CDR3 consists of 13 residues. The DNA of the CDR3 is TGTGCCAGCAGTAGACAGTCTAACTATGGCTACACCTTC. The encoded protein is CASSRQSNYGYTF.

The chain recombines TRBV29-1 with TRBJ1-1; 8 bases align to TRBD1. Germline CDR1 and CDR2: SQVTM and ANQGSEA. Germline trimming cut 8 bases from V and 0 bases from J; bases unmatched to any gene: 8. The CDR3 runs to 14 residues. The CDR3 nucleotides are TGCAGCACCCGGGACAGGCAAATGAACACTGAAGCTTTCTTT. The encoded protein is CSTRDRQMNTEAFF.

The chain links TRBV7-2 to TRBJ1-2, with 7 positions matching TRBD1. Germline lookup yields CDR1 SGHTA and CDR2 FQGNSA. This CDR3 has 14 residues. Germline trimming cut 2 bases from V and 4 bases from J; bases unmatched to any gene: 4. The CDR3 region is CASSLKGAVYGYTF. CDR3 sequence (DNA): TGTGCCAGCAGCTTAAAGGGGGCGGTCTATGGCTACACCTTC.

This clone was picked up one time. The chain couples TRBV4-1 to TRBJ1-2; D might be TRBD1 (5 bases). The CDR3 spans 17 residues. In germline, CDR1 is MGHRA, CDR2 YSYEKL. Trimming took 0 bases from V and 6 from J, leaving 20 bases between them. This chain's CDR3 is CASSQEKAGGGSDGYTF. CDR3 bases: TGCGCCAGCAGCCAAGAAAAAGCGGGGGGAGGGTCGGATGGCTACACCTTC.

The chain links TRBV6-1 to TRBJ1-5; D perhaps matches TRBD1 (6 bases). V was cut by 3 bases and J by 1 base, with 10 bases left in between. Germline V gives CDR1 MNHNS, CDR2 SASEGT. The CDR3 is 15 residues long. This CDR3 reads CASSESGQSNQPQHF. In DNA, the CDR3 is TGTGCCAGCAGTGAGTCGGGACAAAGCAATCAGCCCCAGCATTTT.